Listed here are 18 T cell receptor beta chains from one sample, sequenced in a study of blood T cell repertoires in COVID-19. Clones were sequenced by immunoSEQ multiplex PCR, and TCRdb holds only the in-frame ones, with some missing. The repertoire has around 460,000 clones, roughly 89% of them found once; the top ten carry roughly 0.78%. Sequences were obtained from peripheral blood. These receptors were obtained from a man aged 18 to 35 with COVID-19, enrolled during active disease.

This chain uses TRBV6-5 with TRBJ2-1, with 7 positions matching TRBD2. Germline V gives CDR1 MNHEY, CDR2 SVGAGI. The CDR3 covers 13 residues. The ends lost 6 bases at V and 9 bases at J; junction bases unmatched: 8. The CDR3 sequence: CASRMTSWGEQFF. CDR3 nucleotides: TGTGCCAGCAGGATGACTAGCTGGGGTGAGCAGTTCTTC.

This rearrangement joins TRBV7-2 to TRBJ2-3; D is possibly TRBD1 (6 bases). This CDR3 is built from 17 residues. CDR1 SGHTA and CDR2 FQGNSA come from the germline V gene. V was trimmed by 0 bases and J by 0 bases, leaving 13 bases between them. CDR3 bases: TGTGCCAGCAGCTTAGCGCTCTGGGGGCCTAGCACAGATACGCAGTATTTT. It yields the protein CASSLALWGPSTDTQYF.

The chain links TRBV11-2 to TRBJ2-5; 10 bases align to TRBD1. CDR3 length equals 17 residues. Unmatched junction bases numbered 16, after V lost 7 bases and J lost 5 bases. Germline V lookup: CDR1 SGHAT, CDR2 FQNNGV. In DNA, the CDR3 is TGTGCCAGCAACGACCTTGACAGGGGGCTTATGTATGAGACCCAGTACTTC. This codes for CASNDLDRGLMYETQYF.

This clone has just one count. The chain links TRBV5-1 to TRBJ2-7; D not resolved. Trimming took 5 bases from V and 3 from J, leaving 9 bases between them. Germline CDR1 and CDR2: SGHRS and YFSETQ. The CDR3 is made up of 12 amino acids. CDR3 coding DNA: TGCGCCAGCAGGGGCACCCTCTACGAGCAGTACTTC. Translated, it gives CASRGTLYEQYF. Full variable domain (rest looked up from reference TRBV5-1 and TRBJ2-7): KAGVTQTPRYLIKTRGQQVTLSCSPISGHRSVSWYQQTPGQGLQFLFEYFSETQRNKGNFPGRFSGRQFSNSRSEMNVSTLELGDSALYLCASRGTLYEQYFGPGTRLTVT.

This clone was detected only once. In nucleotides, the CDR3 is TGTGCCTGGTCTACGGGACAGGGGGCCTACGAGCAGTACTTC. Protein: CAWSTGQGAYEQYF. The rearrangement joins TRBV30 to TRBJ2-7; 11 bases match TRBD1. CDR1 and CDR2 from the germline V gene are GTSNPN and SVGIG (reference sequence). Unmatched junction bases numbered 5, after V lost 5 bases and J lost 2 bases. The CDR3 sequence is 14 residues long.

This clone was seen a few times. This chain links TRBV6-5 with TRBJ2-7; tentative D call: TRBD1 (6 bases). CDR1 is MNHEY and CDR2 is SVGAGI in the germline V gene. Trimming took 5 bases from V and 2 from J, leaving 16 bases between them. This CDR3 contains 15 residues. The CDR3 protein is CASSTTVRGTYEQYF. CDR3 nucleotide sequence: TGTGCCAGCAGTACAACAGTGAGGGGGACCTACGAGCAGTACTTC.

This clone appeared a few times. The chain employs TRBV7-9 and TRBJ2-1; D unclear. Germline values: CDR1 SEHNR, CDR2 FQNEAQ (reference sequence). CDR3 length: 13 residues. The V gene lost 1 base and the J gene lost 8 bases, with 9 bases spanning the gap. The CDR3 loop reads CASSLGASHEQFF. For the CDR3, the DNA is TGTGCCAGCAGCTTAGGGGCCAGTCATGAGCAGTTCTTC.

This rearrangement joins TRBV14 to TRBJ1-2; the match to TRBD1 covers 7 bases. V was pared by 4 bases and J by 5 bases, with 22 bases of the junction left unmatched. Per germline, CDR1 SGHDN and CDR2 FVKESK. The CDR3 runs 19 residues. CDR3 nucleotides: TGTGCCAGCAGCCCCCCGGAGGGGACAGATCTGGGGGGCCCTTATGGCTACACCTTC. Amino acid sequence: CASSPPEGTDLGGPYGYTF.

This chain connects TRBV11-2 to TRBJ2-7; 12 nucleotides match TRBD2. Germline lookup yields CDR1 SGHAT and CDR2 FQNNGV. The V segment lost 2 bases and the J segment 1 base; nucleotides outside the gene matches: 9. The CDR3 runs 18 residues. The chain's CDR3 is CASSLYPQTSGGSYEQYF. The CDR3 DNA follows: TGTGCCAGCAGCTTATATCCCCAGACTAGCGGGGGTTCCTACGAGCAGTACTTC.

V and J are TRBV12-5 and TRBJ1-4; no clear D gene. Trimming left V 4 bases short and J 7 bases short, with 16 bases between. CDR1 LGHNT and CDR2 FRNRAP come from the germline V gene. The CDR3 spans 15 residues. The CDR3 region is CASGSQQGAPEKLFF. CDR3 coding DNA: TGTGCTAGTGGTTCGCAACAAGGAGCCCCTGAAAAACTGTTTTTT.

The V gene is TRBV1, the J gene TRBJ2-1; TRBD2, the D gene given by the table, was not confirmed from the DNA. TRBV1 has pseudogene status. The CDR3 loop spans 14 amino acids. CDR3 residues: CTSPSGRVYNEQFF. As DNA, the CDR3 is TGCACCAGCCCAAGCGGGAGGGTCTACAATGAGCAGTTCTTC.

The genes are TRBV2 and TRBJ2-3; D not certain. The CDR3 runs to 13 residues. V lost 7 bases and J 0 bases, leaving 8 bases between the germline ends. Per germline, CDR1 SNHLY and CDR2 FYNNEI. CDR3 residues: CASMAASTDTQYF. The CDR3 bases are TGTGCCAGCATGGCGGCCAGCACAGATACGCAGTATTTT.

The rearrangement uses TRBV6-1 and TRBJ2-7; the match to TRBD1 covers 7 bases. V trimming: 3 bases; J trimming: 3 bases; junction bases outside the gene matches: 17. The length of the CDR3 is 18 residues. Germline V gene lookup returns CDR1 MNHNS and CDR2 SASEGT. Written as DNA, the CDR3 is TGTGCCAGCAGTGAGCAACAAGGGGGCCCAGTAACCCACTACGAGCAGTACTTC. Translating gives CASSEQQGGPVTHYEQYF.

This sequence joins TRBV28 and TRBJ2-1, with 9 bases lining up with TRBD2. Germline loops: CDR1 MDHEN, CDR2 SYDVKM. J lost 9 bases, V lost 1 base, and 7 bases had no gene match. The CDR3 runs 15 residues. In DNA form, the CDR3 reads TGTGCCAGCAGTTTATTCGGCGGGAGGGCCCTTGAGCAGTTCTTC. This sequence encodes CASSLFGGRALEQFF.

V and J are TRBV2 and TRBJ2-3, with D perhaps TRBD1 (5 bases). This CDR3 is 14 amino acids long. Germline CDR1 SNHLY, CDR2 FYNNEI. The V end was cut by 5 bases, the J end by 2 bases, with 11 bases between. CDR3 residues: CASSPRVDTDTQYF. The CDR3 nucleotides read TGTGCCAGCAGTCCCAGGGTCGACACAGATACGCAGTATTTT.

J is TRBJ2-1 and V is TRBV19, with D possibly TRBD1 on 6 matching bases. Deletions cut 5 bases from V and 3 bases from J, with 11 bases between. CDR3 size: 14 residues. The germline CDR1 and CDR2 sequences are LNHDA and SQIVND (reference sequence). CDR3 region: CASSATDSYNEQFF. Here the CDR3 DNA reads TGTGCCAGTAGTGCAACGGACAGCTACAATGAGCAGTTCTTC.

V usage is TRBV24-1 and J usage is TRBJ1-5; D remains ambiguous. From germline, CDR1 is KGHDR and CDR2 SFDVKD. The V end lost 5 bases, the J end lost 1 base, and 5 bases lay between the germline ends. This CDR3 comprises 13 residues. The chain's CDR3 is CATSGGSNQPQHF. CDR3 bases: TGTGCCACCAGTGGAGGAAGCAATCAGCCCCAGCATTTT.

The chain carries TRBV7-9 and TRBJ1-4; TRBD1 agrees at 7 bases. This CDR3 spans 14 amino acids. V shed 6 bases and J 6 bases; nucleotides not matched to a gene: 7. From germline, CDR1 is SEHNR and CDR2 FQNEAQ (reference sequence). CDR3 nucleotide sequence: TGTGCCAGCAGGATAGGCAGGGGGGATGAAAAACTGTTTTTT. This translates into CASRIGRGDEKLFF.